This TCR beta chain appears in the sequencing data of a study of human T cells and chemical hapten exposure. Study-wide points: Patch test score was positively correlated with the counts of PT1 expanded TCRs. Expanded TCRs formed significantly more large CDR3 similarity clusters than controls.

This clonotype showed up many times. As yet, its antigen is unknown. Regarding time point: patch test 3, about 24 weeks after DPC sensitization. As for treatment: therapeutic diphenylcyclopropenone sensitization with weekly scalp DPC. Prior to each patch test being applied, blood was drawn. Total RNA extraction was carried out from unfractionated whole blood. CDR3 size: 13 residues. CDR1 and CDR2 (germline): SGHDT, YYEEEE. V was clipped by 0 bases and J by 5 bases; unmatched bases: 2. In TCRdb, the RACE reads were re-called with MiXCR into one record per CDR3 protein. The sample includes over 55,000 distinct CDR3 sequences, roughly 12% seen only once; the top ten take roughly 2.3%.

Source: whole blood, taken in connection with sensitization to the hapten diphenylcyclopropenone (DPC). The TCR originated in a man aged 30-40 years with alopecia areata. Some clones in this sample may be carry-over from other donors' samples. The V call is TRBV5-6, the J call TRBJ2-7; 7 bases fit TRBD1. The CDR3 nucleotides read TGTGCCAGCAGCTTGGAACAGGGGCACGAGCAGTACTTC. Translated: CASSLEQGHEQYF.